The 21 T cell receptor beta chains listed next were all sequenced from one sample in a study of siplizumab effects on memory and regulatory T cells. Assay: immunoSEQ multiplex PCR; the TCRdb copy retains only in-frame clones and omits some. The repertoire holds more than 95,000 clones, with around 94% as singletons. The sample was non-Treg CD4+ T cells sorted from blood. The receptor set was obtained from a human donor in good health.

The J gene is TRBJ1-3, the V gene TRBV9, with TRBD1 identical over 8 bases. The CDR3 extends over 17 amino acids. Looked up from germline, CDR1 is SGDLS and CDR2 is YYNGEE. The ends lost 4 bases at V and 3 bases at J; junction bases unmatched: 12. CDR3 bases: TGTGCCAGCAGCCGATACGACAGGGGTCAAGGTGGAAACACCATATATTTT. Residues: CASSRYDRGQGGNTIYF.

The chain carries TRBV19 and TRBJ2-3, with TRBD2 identical over 9 bases. The V gene end was trimmed by 10 bases and the J gene end by 2 bases; junction bases not matched to a gene: 16. The CDR3 extends over 17 amino acids. Germline loops: CDR1 LNHDA, CDR2 SQIVND (reference sequence). CDR3 DNA: TGTGCCACCCGCCGACCTAGCGGGGCAACCTCCACAGATACGCAGTATTTT. Translating it yields CATRRPSGATSTDTQYF. The complete variable domain, with remaining parts taken from reference TRBV19 and TRBJ2-3, reads DGGITQSPKYLFRKEGQNVTLSCEQNLNHDAMYWYRQDPGQGLRLIYYSQIVNDFQKGDIAEGYSVSREKKESFPLTVTSAQKNPTAFYLCATRRPSGATSTDTQYFGPGTRLTVL.

This rearrangement joins TRBV27 to TRBJ1-4; D may be TRBD1 (6 bases). Germline CDR1 MNHEY, CDR2 SMNVEV (reference sequence). The CDR3 runs to 16 residues. Trimming removed 5 bases from V and 8 bases from J, with 21 bases in between. CDR3: CASSVRQERQGEKLFF. The CDR3 nucleotides are TGTGCCAGCAGTGTGCGACAGGAGCGTCAAGGAGAAAAACTGTTTTTT.

This clone was observed once. The chain uses TRBV9 and TRBJ1-6; a weak D match, TRBD1 (5 bases). Trimming removed 6 bases from V and 10 bases from J, with 20 bases in between. CDR1 is SGDLS, CDR2 YYNGEE, per germline. The CDR3 length is 15 residues. This CDR3 reads CASNPGVSSRSPLHF. DNA of the CDR3: TGTGCCAGCAATCCGGGGGTCAGTTCAAGGTCACCCCTCCACTTT. The full variable domain, with the rest looked up from reference TRBV9 and TRBJ1-6, is DSGVTQTPKHLITATGQRVTLRCSPRSGDLSVYWYQQSLDQGLQFLIQYYNGEERAKGNILERFSAQQFPDLHSELNLSSLELGDSALYFCASNPGVSSRSPLHFGNGTRLTVT.

The CDR3 bases are TGTGCCAGCAGCCGAGGATTGGGCGGAGTAAATGAAAAACTGTTTTTT. Its protein product is CASSRGLGGVNEKLFF. This chain joins TRBV7-6 and TRBJ1-4, with D uncertain. V lost 5 bases to trimming and J lost 5 bases, with 18 bases between them. Germline CDR1 reads SGHVS; CDR2 reads FNYEAQ. The CDR3 contains 16 residues.

J is TRBJ2-1 and V is TRBV5-4; TRBD2 is a possible D gene (5 bases). In germline, CDR1 is SGHNT, CDR2 YYREEE (reference sequence). Trimming pared 4 bases from V and 7 bases from J, leaving 9 bases between. CDR3 length equals 12 residues. CDR3 sequence: CASSRDANEQFF. DNA of the CDR3: TGTGCCAGCAGCCGGGATGCGAATGAGCAGTTCTTC.

V gene TRBV19 combines with J gene TRBJ2-1, with D hard to call. Trimming left V 9 bases short and J 6 bases short, with 15 bases between. The CDR3 spans 13 residues. Germline V gene data show CDR1 as LNHDA and CDR2 as SQIVND (reference sequence). CDR3 bases: TGTGCCAGCCGTTCGGCGGATATCAATGAGCAGTTCTTC. This codes for CASRSADINEQFF.

The chain has TRBV6-1 and TRBJ2-1, with 11 nucleotides matching TRBD2. CDR1 is MNHNS and CDR2 is SASEGT in the germline V gene. This CDR3 has 20 amino acids. V was pared by 1 base and J by 3 bases, with 14 bases of the junction left unmatched. The CDR3 DNA follows: TGTGCCAGCAGTGAAGGGACTAGCGGGTGGACGTCCTCCCTCTACAATGAGCAGTTCTTC. It is translated as CASSEGTSGWTSSLYNEQFF.

This chain joins TRBV5-4 and TRBJ1-4; a weak D match, TRBD1 (5 bases). The germline CDR1 and CDR2 sequences are SGHNT and YYREEE (reference sequence). Trimming shortened V by 0 bases and J by 5 bases, and 14 bases separated the two germline ends. The CDR3 sequence is 16 residues long. The CDR3 is CASSLVRSGGNEKLFF. CDR3 nucleotides: TGTGCCAGCAGCTTGGTGCGGAGCGGGGGAAATGAAAAACTGTTTTTT.

The DNA of the CDR3 is TGTGCCAGCAGCGTAGCCAGCGATGAGCAGTTCTTC. It encodes CASSVASDEQFF. The rearrangement joins TRBV9 to TRBJ2-1; D gene ambiguous. V was cut by 0 bases and J by 8 bases, with 6 bases left in between. The CDR3 covers 12 residues. CDR1 and CDR2 from the germline V gene are SGDLS and YYNGEE.

The gene calls are TRBV5-1 and TRBJ1-1; D is uncertain. The CDR3 has 14 amino acids. The V end lost 0 bases, the J end lost 4 bases, and 10 bases lay between the germline ends. Germline values: CDR1 SGHRS, CDR2 YFSETQ. The CDR3 DNA is TGCGCCAGCAGCTTGGGTGGGTTGGGCACTGAAGCTTTCTTT. It yields the protein CASSLGGLGTEAFF.

The chain has TRBV6-5 and TRBJ1-2; the match to TRBD1 covers 7 bases. Germline V gene data show CDR1 as MNHEY and CDR2 as SVGAGI. V was pared by 8 bases and J by 1 base, with 1 base of the junction left unmatched. The CDR3 loop spans 12 amino acids. CDR3 nucleotides: TGTGCCAGCCAGGGGGATAACTATGGCTACACCTTC. Protein: CASQGDNYGYTF.

The CDR3: CASSIDKTSGQPQHF. DNA for the CDR3: TGTGCCAGTAGTATAGATAAAACCTCGGGTCAGCCCCAGCATTTT. The chain has TRBV19 and TRBJ1-5; D remains ambiguous. Trimming removed 0 bases from V and 6 bases from J, with 12 bases in between. Germline values: CDR1 LNHDA, CDR2 SQIVND (reference sequence). The CDR3 is 15 residues long.

The rearrangement links TRBV2 to TRBJ2-7; 7 nucleotides agree with TRBD1. Germline values: CDR1 SNHLY, CDR2 FYNNEI. Unmatched junction bases numbered 10, after V lost 5 bases and J lost 3 bases. The CDR3 extends over 15 amino acids. The CDR3 reads CASSLDRAKNYEQYF. For the CDR3, the DNA is TGTGCCAGCAGTTTAGACAGGGCGAAGAACTACGAGCAGTACTTC.

V is TRBV5-4 and J is TRBJ1-2; a weak D match, TRBD1 (5 bases). The CDR3 runs 14 residues. Germline-derived CDR1 and CDR2 are SGHNT and YYREEE (reference sequence). Trimming cost V 3 bases and J 1 base, with 10 bases left between them. CDR3 sequence: CASSSGRNNYGYTF. For the CDR3, the DNA is TGTGCCAGCAGCTCAGGGAGGAATAACTATGGCTACACCTTC. The whole variable domain, filled in from reference TRBV5-4 and TRBJ1-2, reads ETGVTQSPTHLIKTRGQQVTLRCSSQSGHNTVSWYQQALGQGPQFIFQYYREEENGRGNFPPRFSGLQFPNYSSELNVNALELDDSALYLCASSSGRNNYGYTFGSGTRLTVV.

V gene TRBV6-1 combines with J gene TRBJ1-4, with D perhaps TRBD1 (5 bases). Trimming took 1 base from V and 10 from J, leaving 13 bases between them. CDR1 and CDR2 from the germline V gene are MNHNS and SASEGT. This CDR3 contains 14 residues. The CDR3 here is CASSEGGAGGKLFF. In nucleotides, the CDR3 is TGTGCCAGCAGTGAAGGCGGTGCGGGGGGAAAACTGTTTTTT.

This chain links TRBV6-5 with TRBJ2-7; 7 bases are a match to TRBD1. This CDR3 has 13 residues. V gave up 7 bases and J gave up 3 bases; unmatched junction bases: 6. Germline assignment: CDR1 MNHEY and CDR2 SVGAGI. The CDR3 DNA is TGTGCCAGCACACGGGACAGAAACTACGAGCAGTACTTC. Protein: CASTRDRNYEQYF.

Notes on this clone: Compared with germline, one end of the junction differs, possibly owing to a read error. CDR3 region: CAGSYQEDTQYF. CDR3 sequence (DNA): TGTGCCGGCAGCTATCAAGAGGATACGCAGTATTTT. The chain employs TRBV13 and TRBJ2-3, with no clear D. From germline, CDR1 is PRHDT and CDR2 FYEKMQ (reference sequence). The CDR3 has 12 residues.

V and J are TRBV5-1 and TRBJ2-2; D may match TRBD1 or TRBD2 (5 bases each). This CDR3 spans 16 amino acids. The ends were cut back, 4 bases at V and 4 bases at J, with 17 bases in the middle. CDR1 and CDR2 (germline): SGHRS, YFSETQ. CDR3 nucleotides: TGCGCCAGCAGCCTCTTAGCTGGTGGGGGCACCGGGGAGCTGTTTTTT. Translation: CASSLLAGGGTGELFF.

J is TRBJ1-1 and V is TRBV6-5; D unclear. The germline V gene encodes CDR1 MNHEY and CDR2 SVGAGI. This CDR3 is 13 amino acids long. V lost 5 bases and J lost 2, with 9 bases in between. This CDR3 reads CASSPHHNTEAFF. DNA of the CDR3: TGTGCCAGCAGTCCGCATCATAACACTGAAGCTTTCTTT.

The chain recombines TRBV25-1 with TRBJ2-5; the match to TRBD1 covers 8 bases. CDR3 length: 13 residues. J gave up 5 bases and V 6 bases, and 5 bases lay outside the gene matches. Germline CDR1 and CDR2: MGHDK and SYGVNS. CDR3 sequence reads: CASSAGGTETQYF. The CDR3 DNA reads TGTGCCAGCAGCGCAGGGGGCACGGAGACCCAGTACTTC. The entire variable domain, with the rest obtained from reference TRBV25-1 and TRBJ2-5, is as follows: EADIYQTPRYLVIGTGKKITLECSQTMGHDKMYWYQQDPGMELHLIHYSYGVNSTEKGDLSSESTVSRIRTEHFPLTLESARPSHTSQYLCASSAGGTETQYFGPGTRLLVL.